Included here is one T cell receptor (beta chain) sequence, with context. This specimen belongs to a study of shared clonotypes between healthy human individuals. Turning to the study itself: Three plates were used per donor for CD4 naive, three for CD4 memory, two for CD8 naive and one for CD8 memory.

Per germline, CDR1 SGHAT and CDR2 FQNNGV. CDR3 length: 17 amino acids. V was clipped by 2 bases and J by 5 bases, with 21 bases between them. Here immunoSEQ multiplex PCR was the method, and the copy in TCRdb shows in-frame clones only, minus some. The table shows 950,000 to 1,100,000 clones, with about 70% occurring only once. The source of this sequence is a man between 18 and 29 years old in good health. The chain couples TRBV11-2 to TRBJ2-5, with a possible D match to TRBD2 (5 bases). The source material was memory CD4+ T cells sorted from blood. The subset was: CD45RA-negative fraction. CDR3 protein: CASSLSKRTWGRETQYF. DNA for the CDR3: TGTGCCAGCAGCTTATCCAAGAGGACTTGGGGAAGGGAGACCCAGTACTTC.